This record looks at one T cell receptor beta chain sequence and its context. The antigen it binds to is not known. Within one base of it there is no much larger clone, and no base qualities were kept. Libraries were built with PCR. TCRdb shows the sequencer as Illumina HiSeq 2500. To normalize quantification of the TCRbeta repertoire, the TCR libraries were built with molecular barcoding that relied on unique molecular identifiers. TCRdb's own reprocessing of the public reads used fastp at Q25 and MiXCR and kept productive beta chains. Every entry covers one CDR3 protein and lists the most common genes and DNA from its rows. This sample holds hundreds of thousands of distinct CDR3 sequences; approximately 12% were observed only once. The ten biggest clones cover around 3% of the sample. The data were taken from a study of T-cell reconstitution after alpha-beta-depleted transplantation in children (dated by TCRdb to between 2015 and 2016). At the level of the whole study: Using TCR repertoire profiling, the study quantitatively followed how T-cell immune reconstitution unfolded in children after TCRalphabeta/CD19-depleted allogeneic hematopoietic cell transplantation.

CDR1 is given as MDHEN and CDR2 as SYDVKM, both from the germline V gene. The CDR3, from cysteine to phenylalanine, totals 14 residues. Of all the DNA, just the CDR3 is kept, 42 bases in frame from base 1. V sheds 3 bases and J sheds 6 bases, leaving 15 bases between their ends. This receptor was identified in a human donor who donated a stem cell graft to a child with acute lymphoblastic leukemia. The specimen was PBMCs from the stem cell graft donor, collected from the stem cell graft. The chain is assembled from TRBV28 and TRBJ2-7; the D gene is possibly TRBD1 or TRBD2, with 6 bases matching each. The DNA sequence follows: TGTGCCAGCAGTTTGGGGGCGCGGAGGGGCGAGCAGTACTTC. Translated, this gives CASSLGARRGEQYF.